A single sample gave rise to the 10 T cell receptor beta chains below, sequenced in a study of cytomegalovirus exposure and HLA in healthy donors. A multiplex PCR was run with 60 Vbeta primers and 13 Jbeta primers. TCRdb's table, derived via immunoSEQ multiplex PCR, lists solely in-frame clones and lacks some. The data show around 250,000 clones, with approximately 82% seen just once and almost 8% held by the top ten. The sample taken for sequencing was PBMCs. The origin of the receptors is a woman aged 55-70 years in good health and CMV-seropositive.

This chain uses TRBV5-1 with TRBJ2-5, with TRBD2 identical over 9 bases. CDR1 is SGHRS and CDR2 is YFSETQ in the germline V gene. J lost 4 bases, V lost 4 bases, and 8 bases had no gene match. This CDR3 spans 15 amino acids. CDR3 region: CASSPRAGGGETQYF. CDR3 DNA: TGCGCCAGCAGCCCCCGAGCGGGGGGTGGAGAGACCCAGTACTTC.

The chain employs TRBV5-1 and TRBJ2-7; D remains unclear. Per the germline V gene, CDR1 is SGHRS and CDR2 is YFSETQ. The CDR3 sequence is 11 residues long. V shed 7 bases and J shed 2 bases, with 7 bases lying between them. This CDR3 reads CASRDTYEQYF. The CDR3 bases are TGCGCCAGCCGAGACACCTACGAGCAGTACTTC.

The rearrangement uses TRBV7-8 and TRBJ1-4; a weak D match, TRBD1 (6 bases). Trimming cost V 6 bases and J 5 bases, with 16 bases left between them. The CDR3 is made up of 15 amino acids. Germline-derived CDR1 and CDR2 are SGHVS and FQNEAQ. The DNA for the CDR3 is TGTGCCAGCAGATCCTCAGGGGCCGTCAATGAAAAACTGTTTTTT. Residues: CASRSSGAVNEKLFF. The complete variable domain, with remaining parts taken from reference TRBV7-8 and TRBJ1-4, reads GAGVSQSPRYKVAKRGQDVALRCDPISGHVSLFWYQQALGQGPEFLTYFQNEAQLDKSGLPSDRFFAERPEGSVSTLKIQRTQQEDSAVYLCASRSSGAVNEKLFFGSGTQLSVL.

This clone is a singleton in its sample. The chain has TRBV11-3 and TRBJ2-7, with D tentatively TRBD1 (5 bases). Germline CDR1 reads SGHNT; CDR2 reads YENEEA. The CDR3 is 13 amino acids. V was cut by 5 bases and J by 0 bases, with 8 bases left in between. CDR3 in amino acids: CASSGAGSYEQYF. The CDR3 region has the DNA TGTGCCAGCAGCGGGGCTGGCTCCTACGAGCAGTACTTC.

The genes are TRBV29-1 and TRBJ1-2; D is unclear. CDR3 size: 13 residues. With 5 bases removed from V and 5 bases from J, the gap between germline ends came to 15 bases. CDR1 and CDR2 (germline): SQVTM, ANQGSEA. CDR3 in DNA: TGCAGCGTTTCCGCGGGCAACCTGTATGGCTACACCTTC. As protein: CSVSAGNLYGYTF. Using reference TRBV29-1 and TRBJ1-2 for the parts outside the CDR3, the full variable domain is SAVISQKPSRDICQRGTSLTIQCQVDSQVTMMFWYRQQPGQSLTLIATANQGSEATYESGFVIDKFPISRPNLTFSTLTVSNMSPEDSSIYLCSVSAGNLYGYTFGSGTRLTVV.

The V gene is TRBV29-1, the J gene TRBJ2-2; 9 bases line up with TRBD1. The germline gives CDR1 SQVTM, CDR2 ANQGSEA. V shed 2 bases, J shed 1 base, and the junction held 5 bases outside the gene matches. There are 16 residues in the CDR3. The CDR3 sequence is CSVETGQGGNTGELFF. The CDR3 DNA is TGCAGCGTTGAAACGGGACAGGGAGGGAACACCGGGGAGCTGTTTTTT.

V usage is TRBV5-1 and J usage is TRBJ1-1; D is ambiguous. The V end lost 0 bases, the J end lost 0 bases, and 9 bases lay between the germline ends. The CDR3 is made up of 15 amino acids. Germline V gene lookup returns CDR1 SGHRS and CDR2 YFSETQ. Written as DNA, the CDR3 is TGCGCCAGCAGCTTGGATAGAGGGATGAACACTGAAGCTTTCTTT. Residues: CASSLDRGMNTEAFF.

This CDR3 is CASSLADRGLLTGELFF. The CDR3 DNA reads as TGTGCCAGTAGTCTGGCCGACAGGGGGCTGCTCACCGGGGAGCTGTTTTTT. This rearrangement joins TRBV19 to TRBJ2-2; 10 positions agree with TRBD1. Germline V gene data show CDR1 as LNHDA and CDR2 as SQIVND (reference sequence). The CDR3 contains 17 residues. V lost 5 bases and J lost 4; bases outside the gene matches: 10.

The genes are TRBV29-1 and TRBJ1-1; possibly TRBD1 for D (6 bases). V lost 6 bases to trimming and J lost 4 bases, with 21 bases between them. The germline V gene has CDR1 SQVTM and CDR2 ANQGSEA. The CDR3 has 15 amino acids. The CDR3 is CSVNHRASEGTEAFF. CDR3 DNA sequence: TGCAGCGTGAACCACAGGGCCTCTGAAGGCACTGAAGCTTTCTTT.

This clone was observed a single time. V usage is TRBV5-1 and J usage is TRBJ2-1, with a weak D call TRBD2 (7 bases). CDR3 length: 14 residues. Germline CDR1 reads SGHRS; CDR2 reads YFSETQ. V lost 4 bases to trimming and J lost 10 bases, with 18 bases between them. CDR3: CASSLGAGVVEQFF. The CDR3 DNA reads TGCGCCAGCAGCCTGGGGGCGGGAGTGGTCGAGCAGTTCTTC.